These 14 T cell receptor beta chains were sequenced from one sample in a study of beta chain features in type 1 diabetes. As every portion of the isolated RNA was reverse transcribed, the sequencing read expressed TCRB transcripts. Sequencing used immunoSEQ multiplex PCR; TCRdb keeps in-frame clones, though not all of them. Of a few hundred thousand clones in the sample, over 9.5% are singletons; the top ten hold 0.017%. The sample comprised naive CD4+ T cells from blood. The receptors originated from a young man in good health.

This clone has a handful of counts. The V call is TRBV7-2, the J call TRBJ1-6; no reliable D call. V was pared by 5 bases and J by 7 bases, with 12 bases between. CDR3 size: 14 residues. Per germline, CDR1 SGHTA and CDR2 FQGNSA. This CDR3 reads CASSLSPGNSPLHF. As DNA, the CDR3 is TGTGCCAGCAGCCTTAGCCCCGGCAATTCACCCCTCCACTTT.

The genes are TRBV4-3 and TRBJ2-2; 12 bases are shared with TRBD2. The CDR3 loop spans 16 amino acids. CDR1 and CDR2 (germline): LGHNA, YSLEER. Germline trimming cut 0 bases from V and 6 bases from J; bases unmatched to any gene: 2. CDR3 coding DNA: TGCGCCAGCAGCCAAGACCGACTAGCGGGAGCCGGGGAGCTGTTTTTT. Its translation is CASSQDRLAGAGELFF.

This clone has just a few counts. The chain links TRBV20-1 to TRBJ2-5; D is unclear. Germline CDR1 reads DFQATT; CDR2 reads SNEGSKA (reference sequence). Trimming took 6 bases from V and 5 from J, leaving 10 bases between them. This CDR3 contains 11 residues. The CDR3 sequence: CSAESVETQYF. The DNA for the CDR3 is TGCAGTGCAGAGTCCGTGGAGACCCAGTACTTC.

This clone has more than one count but fewer than ten. The chain has TRBV11-2 and TRBJ2-1; maybe TRBD2 (5 bases). The CDR3 spans 11 residues. Trimming stripped 2 bases from V and 14 bases from J, with 10 bases between. CDR1 is SGHAT, CDR2 FQNNGV, per germline. This CDR3 reads CASSLWGEEFF. The DNA for the CDR3 is TGTGCCAGCAGCTTATGGGGAGAGGAGTTCTTC.

The chain links TRBV5-1 to TRBJ1-1; a weak D match, TRBD1 (6 bases). The germline V and J ends were trimmed by 0 bases and 3 bases, with 15 bases remaining between them. CDR1 SGHRS and CDR2 YFSETQ come from the germline V gene. CDR3 length equals 16 residues. The CDR3 region is CASSLARGGRDTEAFF. For the CDR3, the DNA is TGCGCCAGCAGCTTGGCCAGAGGGGGACGTGACACTGAAGCTTTCTTT.

This clone was observed a handful of times. This chain joins TRBV7-2 and TRBJ1-3; TRBD1 is a possible D gene (6 bases). Trimming took off 3 bases at V and 3 bases at J, with 12 bases between the two ends. CDR3 length equals 15 residues. CDR1 and CDR2 (germline): SGHTA, FQGNSA. Written as DNA, the CDR3 is TGTGCCAGCAGCTTCGTACAGGGAAATGGAAACACCATATATTTT. It yields the protein CASSFVQGNGNTIYF.

V gene TRBV27 combines with J gene TRBJ2-1; weak D call: TRBD1 (6 bases). Germline CDR1 reads MNHEY; CDR2 reads SMNVEV (reference sequence). This CDR3 is 14 amino acids long. V gave up 5 bases and J gave up 7 bases, with 15 bases separating them. This CDR3 reads CASSRRRTANEQFF. CDR3 coding DNA: TGTGCCAGCAGTAGACGAAGGACAGCAAATGAGCAGTTCTTC.

Only a few counts were recorded for this clone. The gene calls are TRBV5-4 and TRBJ1-6, with 7 bases identical to TRBD1. Germline V CDR1 and CDR2: SGHNT, YYREEE (reference sequence). This CDR3 spans 15 amino acids. Trimming at V came to 4 bases and at J to 9 bases, leaving 10 bases not matched to a gene. The CDR3 bases are TGTGCCAGCAGCCACCCCGGGACAGTCGCTTCACCCCTCCACTTT. Translated, it gives CASSHPGTVASPLHF.

This clone showed up just a few times. J is TRBJ2-7 and V is TRBV5-4, with 12 bases that match TRBD2. The CDR3 is 15 residues long. The V gene end was trimmed by 4 bases and the J gene end by 2 bases; junction bases not matched to a gene: 4. The V gene's germline CDR1 is SGHNT and CDR2 YYREEE (reference sequence). In DNA form, the CDR3 reads TGTGCCAGCAGCGGAAGACTAGCGGGAGCCTACGAGCAGTACTTC. Its protein is CASSGRLAGAYEQYF.

The rearrangement joins TRBV5-1 to TRBJ2-1; 11 bases align to TRBD2. This CDR3 has 15 residues. Germline CDR1 is SGHRS and CDR2 is YFSETQ. V dropped 4 bases and J dropped 6; count of bases not matched to a gene: 6. In nucleotides, the CDR3 is TGCGCCAGCAGCCTACTAGCGGGAGTGACCAATGAGCAGTTCTTC. Its translation: CASSLLAGVTNEQFF.

The V call is TRBV7-3, the J call TRBJ2-4, with D tentatively TRBD2 (6 bases). Germline CDR1 SGHTA, CDR2 FQGTGA. The CDR3 consists of 16 residues. Deletions cut 5 bases from V and 2 bases from J, with 16 bases between. This chain's CDR3 is CASSPQGGASKNIQYF. CDR3 nucleotides: TGTGCCAGCAGCCCTCAGGGAGGAGCGTCCAAAAACATTCAGTACTTC.

In its sample, this clone was seen a few times. The gene calls are TRBV10-3 and TRBJ2-1; D might be TRBD2 (5 bases). Germline V gives CDR1 ENHRY, CDR2 SYGVKD. Trimming shortened V by 5 bases and J by 4 bases, and 9 bases separated the two germline ends. CDR3 length: 13 amino acids. The CDR3 sequence: CAISREPYNEQFF. In DNA form, the CDR3 reads TGTGCCATCAGTCGGGAACCTTACAATGAGCAGTTCTTC.

The rearrangement links TRBV19 to TRBJ1-6; the match to TRBD1 covers 8 bases. V shed 6 bases and J 8 bases; nucleotides not matched to a gene: 6. Germline V CDR1 and CDR2: LNHDA, SQIVND (reference sequence). The CDR3 runs 14 residues. The DNA for the CDR3 is TGTGCCAGTAGGCCGACAGGGGAGGATTCACCCCTCCACTTT. Amino acids: CASRPTGEDSPLHF.

This clone has more than one count but fewer than ten. V usage is TRBV7-9 and J usage is TRBJ1-4; 8 nucleotides line up with TRBD1. The CDR3 has 15 amino acids. V shed 6 bases and J 11 bases; nucleotides not matched to a gene: 14. Germline values: CDR1 SEHNR, CDR2 FQNEAQ (reference sequence). CDR3 sequence reads: CASREDGRGRGKLFF. The CDR3 nucleotides are TGTGCCAGCAGGGAAGACGGCAGGGGGCGCGGGAAACTGTTTTTT.